Presented here are 28 T cell receptor beta chains from one specimen sequenced in a study of blood T cell repertoires in COVID-19. Sequencing was performed with immunoSEQ multiplex PCR; in TCRdb, only in-frame clones are kept and a portion is missing. The sample yields approximately 220,000 clones, about four fifths seen once. The sequencing sample was made of peripheral blood. The receptors here all came from a woman of 80 years or more with acute or convalescent COVID-19.

V usage is TRBV6-5 and J usage is TRBJ1-2; TRBD1 matches at 9 bases. This CDR3 spans 16 amino acids. Germline CDR1 is MNHEY and CDR2 is SVGAGI. The trim removed 4 bases at V and 2 bases at J, leaving 8 bases unmatched. The CDR3 loop is CASSSPTGTGNYGYTF. The CDR3 DNA sequence: TGTGCCAGCAGTTCCCCAACCGGGACAGGGAACTATGGCTACACCTTC.

The chain employs TRBV14 and TRBJ1-1; 10 bases match TRBD1. There are 13 residues in the CDR3. The germline V gene has CDR1 SGHDN and CDR2 FVKESK. J lost 7 bases, V lost 5 bases, and 4 bases had no gene match. The DNA of the CDR3 is TGTGCCAGCAGCGGGACAGGGGTGGGTGAAGCTTTCTTT. It yields the protein CASSGTGVGEAFF.

This chain connects TRBV18 to TRBJ1-4, with TRBD1 as a possible D gene (6 bases). Germline V CDR1 and CDR2: KGHSH, LQKENI. CDR3 length: 14 residues. V was trimmed by 1 base and J by 3 bases, leaving 6 bases between them. The CDR3 reads CASSPQGANEKLFF. The CDR3 DNA reads as TGTGCCAGCTCACCACAGGGGGCTAATGAAAAACTGTTTTTT. The complete variable domain, with remaining parts taken from reference TRBV18 and TRBJ1-4, reads NAGVMQNPRHLVRRRGQEARLRCSPMKGHSHVYWYRQLPEEGLKFMVYLQKENIIDESGMPKERFSAEFPKEGPSILRIQQVVRGDSAAYFCASSPQGANEKLFFGSGTQLSVL.

The rearrangement joins TRBV29-1 to TRBJ1-2, with a tentative D call TRBD1 (5 bases). V shed 4 bases and J shed 5 bases, with 17 bases lying between them. CDR1 SQVTM and CDR2 ANQGSEA come from the germline V gene. The CDR3 runs to 14 residues. The CDR3 reads CSVGEGAGVYGYTF. CDR3 in DNA: TGCAGCGTTGGAGAAGGGGCGGGGGTTTATGGCTACACCTTC.

The rearrangement joins TRBV6-2 or TRBV6-3 to TRBJ2-4, with 8 bases that match TRBD1. The CDR3 consists of 17 residues. The V gene's germline CDR1 is MNHEY and CDR2 SVGEGT. J was trimmed by 0 bases and V by 2 bases; bases with no gene match: 6. In DNA, the CDR3 is TGTGCCAGCAGTTACGCTGACAGGGGATTAGCCAAAAACATTCAGTACTTC. Its translation is CASSYADRGLAKNIQYF.

The rearrangement uses TRBV6-2 or TRBV6-3 and TRBJ1-3; D is perhaps TRBD1 (6 bases). V was cut by 2 bases and J by 2 bases, with 7 bases left in between. This CDR3 has 14 residues. Germline V gene data show CDR1 as MNHEY and CDR2 as SVGEGT. The CDR3 reads CASSYAGAGNTIYF. CDR3 nucleotides: TGTGCCAGCAGTTACGCAGGGGCTGGAAACACCATATATTTT.

In this sample, this clone turned up a few times. The V call is TRBV7-9, the J call TRBJ2-2; 7 bases map to TRBD2. The CDR3 has 13 amino acids. Germline-derived CDR1 and CDR2 are SEHNR and FQNEAQ (reference sequence). The junction had 6 bases not matched to a gene; V was cut back by 11 bases and J by 3 bases. In nucleotides, the CDR3 is TGTGCCGCCGCTCGGGGGGACACCGGGGAGCTGTTTTTT. This encodes CAAARGDTGELFF.

The genes are TRBV5-1 and TRBJ1-2, with D maybe TRBD1 (6 bases). The CDR3 covers 14 residues. V was pared by 2 bases and J by 6 bases, with 14 bases between. Germline lookup yields CDR1 SGHRS and CDR2 YFSETQ. CDR3 DNA sequence: TGCGCCAGCAGCTTCACAGGGTTGATTGATGGCTACACCTTC. Translating it yields CASSFTGLIDGYTF.

The V gene is TRBV24-1, the J gene TRBJ2-1; a possible D gene is TRBD1 (6 bases). The CDR3 sequence is 14 residues long. Germline V CDR1 and CDR2: KGHDR, SFDVKD. Trimming removed 9 bases from V and 5 bases from J, with 16 bases in between. In DNA, the CDR3 is TGTGCCACCTCAACTCAGGGGATGGACAATGAGCAGTTCTTC. Translation: CATSTQGMDNEQFF.

The J gene is TRBJ2-7, the V gene TRBV18; TRBD1 agrees at 8 bases. With V trimmed by 1 base and J by 2 bases, 19 bases remained unmatched. Looked up from germline, CDR1 is KGHSH and CDR2 is LQKENI. CDR3 length equals 20 residues. CDR3 in amino acids: CASSPLLLTGGEGSPYEQYF. The CDR3 nucleotides are TGTGCCAGCTCACCACTCTTATTAACAGGGGGAGAAGGTTCCCCCTACGAGCAGTACTTC.

The chain's CDR3 is CASSAARNTGELFF. CDR3 coding DNA: TGTGCCAGCAGTGCAGCCAGAAACACCGGGGAGCTGTTTTTT. V is TRBV2 and J is TRBJ2-2; D not resolved. The CDR3 spans 14 residues. V lost 4 bases, J lost 2 bases, and 8 bases lay in between. Per the germline V gene, CDR1 is SNHLY and CDR2 is FYNNEI. Full variable domain (outside the CDR3, taken from reference TRBV2 and TRBJ2-2): EPEVTQTPSHQVTQMGQEVILRCVPISNHLYFYWYRQILGQKVEFLVSFYNNEISEKSEIFDDQFSVERPDGSNFTLKIRSTKLEDSAMYFCASSAARNTGELFFGEGSRLTVL.

The CDR3 loop is CASSLAGGPYEQYF. The CDR3 DNA follows: TGCGCCAGCAGCTTAGCGGGAGGGCCCTACGAGCAGTACTTC. The chain links TRBV5-1 to TRBJ2-7; the match to TRBD2 covers 10 bases. The CDR3 totals 14 residues. V shed 2 bases, J shed 2 bases, and the junction held 1 base outside the gene matches. In germline, CDR1 is SGHRS, CDR2 YFSETQ.

This clone has just a few counts. This rearrangement joins TRBV3-1 (or the pseudogene TRBV3-2) to TRBJ1-3, with unresolved D. In germline, CDR1 is LGHDT, CDR2 YNNKEL (reference sequence). The CDR3 contains 15 residues. V was pared by 2 bases and J by 1 base, with 9 bases between. The chain's CDR3 is CASSQISGSGNTIYF. In nucleotides, the CDR3 is TGTGCCAGCAGCCAAATCTCGGGTTCTGGAAACACCATATATTTT.

This chain connects TRBV11-2 to TRBJ1-1; the D is unclear. Trimming took 5 bases from V and 1 from J, leaving 11 bases between them. Germline-derived CDR1 and CDR2 are SGHAT and FQNNGV. The CDR3 has 14 amino acids. In DNA, the CDR3 is TGTGCCAGCAGCGCTCACACAGCGAACACTGAAGCTTTCTTT. As protein: CASSAHTANTEAFF.

The chain has TRBV6-2 or TRBV6-3 and TRBJ2-7; weak D call: TRBD1 (7 bases). Germline loops: CDR1 MNHEY, CDR2 SVGEGT. V dropped 5 bases and J dropped 7 bases, with 24 bases sitting between them. This CDR3 contains 16 residues. This chain's CDR3 is CASSRVPWDSRGEQYF. The CDR3 DNA is TGTGCCAGCAGTCGAGTCCCGTGGGACAGCCGGGGGGAGCAGTACTTC.

The rearrangement uses TRBV3-1 (or the pseudogene TRBV3-2) and TRBJ1-2; D is ambiguous. Germline assignment: CDR1 LGHDT and CDR2 YNNKEL (reference sequence). The CDR3 sequence is 15 residues long. Trimming took 0 bases from V and 2 from J, leaving 10 bases between them. DNA of the CDR3: TGTGCCAGCAGCCAAGATCATAGCCGGAACTATGGCTACACCTTC. Protein sequence: CASSQDHSRNYGYTF.

This chain joins TRBV19 and TRBJ1-4; 7 bases line up with TRBD1. The CDR3 runs 14 residues. Germline values: CDR1 LNHDA, CDR2 SQIVND (reference sequence). V shed 3 bases, J shed 5 bases, and the junction held 3 bases outside the gene matches. This chain's CDR3 is CASSMTGPNEKLFF. CDR3 DNA sequence: TGTGCCAGTAGTATGACAGGGCCCAATGAAAAACTGTTTTTT.

This clone appeared a few times. The chain couples TRBV28 to TRBJ1-2, with 7 nucleotides matching TRBD1. The ends lost 6 bases at V and 2 bases at J; junction bases unmatched: 3. The CDR3 is 13 amino acids. The germline CDR1 and CDR2 sequences are MDHEN and SYDVKM. This chain's CDR3 is CASSSQGNYGYTF. The DNA for the CDR3 is TGTGCCAGCAGCTCACAGGGGAACTATGGCTACACCTTC.

V is TRBV10-3 and J is TRBJ2-2; 10 nucleotides agree with TRBD2. V dropped 6 bases and J dropped 5; count of bases not matched to a gene: 6. From germline, CDR1 is ENHRY and CDR2 SYGVKD. The CDR3 loop spans 15 amino acids. In DNA, the CDR3 is TGTGCCATCAGCTCTAGCGGGAGAGAGACCGGGGAGCTGTTTTTT. It codes for CAISSSGRETGELFF.

In its sample, this clone was seen once. The rearrangement uses TRBV5-1 and TRBJ1-4, with a possible D match to TRBD1 (5 bases). Germline loops: CDR1 SGHRS, CDR2 YFSETQ. The CDR3 covers 14 residues. V lost 0 bases and J 8 bases, leaving 11 bases between the germline ends. This CDR3 reads CASSLAGKGEKLFF. CDR3 nucleotides: TGCGCCAGCAGCTTGGCCGGCAAGGGGGAAAAACTGTTTTTT.

This clone has a single count. In nucleotides, the CDR3 is TGCGCCAGCAGCTTCCGGGGACAGGCGGATACCGGGGAGCTGTTTTTT. Protein: CASSFRGQADTGELFF. The V call is TRBV5-1, the J call TRBJ2-2, with TRBD1 matching 8 bases. The CDR3 sequence is 16 residues long. After removal of 2 bases from V and 5 bases from J, the junction contained 8 bases not matched to a gene. Germline loops: CDR1 SGHRS, CDR2 YFSETQ. The full variable domain, rest sourced from reference TRBV5-1 and TRBJ2-2, is KAGVTQTPRYLIKTRGQQVTLSCSPISGHRSVSWYQQTPGQGLQFLFEYFSETQRNKGNFPGRFSGRQFSNSRSEMNVSTLELGDSALYLCASSFRGQADTGELFFGEGSRLTVL.

The rearrangement links TRBV5-6 to TRBJ1-1, with TRBD1 matching 9 bases. With V trimmed by 2 bases and J by 4 bases, 3 bases remained unmatched. The CDR3 consists of 14 residues. The V gene's germline CDR1 is SGHDT and CDR2 YYEEEE. In nucleotides, the CDR3 is TGTGCCAGCAGCTTAGACAGGGGGGGCACTGAAGCTTTCTTT. Its translation is CASSLDRGGTEAFF.

The chain uses TRBV4-3 and TRBJ2-7; D unresolved. The germline V gene has CDR1 LGHNA and CDR2 YSLEER. The CDR3 loop spans 14 amino acids. V was trimmed by 0 bases and J by 4 bases, leaving 10 bases between them. The CDR3 region is CASSQDPESYEQYF. The CDR3 DNA reads TGCGCCAGCAGCCAAGATCCCGAGAGTTACGAGCAGTACTTC.

V and J are TRBV7-3 and TRBJ2-3; 7 positions match TRBD2. CDR1 SGHTA and CDR2 FQGTGA come from the germline V gene. This CDR3 has 14 amino acids. The V gene end was trimmed by 3 bases and the J gene end by 4 bases; junction bases not matched to a gene: 4. Here the CDR3 DNA reads TGTGCCAGCAGCTTGGGCGGGGGTCCAGATACGCAGTATTTT. It specifies CASSLGGGPDTQYF.

This rearrangement joins TRBV20-1 to TRBJ2-3; 7 nucleotides match TRBD2. Unmatched junction bases numbered 4, after V lost 6 bases and J lost 7 bases. This CDR3 is built from 11 residues. Germline V gene lookup returns CDR1 DFQATT and CDR2 SNEGSKA (reference sequence). CDR3 sequence: CSAGLDYTQYF. The CDR3 nucleotides read TGCAGTGCAGGACTAGATTATACGCAGTATTTT.

The chain recombines TRBV12-3 or TRBV12-4 with TRBJ2-1; perhaps TRBD1 as D (5 bases). The CDR3 extends over 13 amino acids. The ends were cut back, 4 bases at V and 9 bases at J, with 13 bases in the middle. The CDR3 sequence: CASSWGRASEQFF. The CDR3 DNA is TGTGCCAGCAGTTGGGGCCGTGCGAGTGAGCAGTTCTTC.

The chain joins TRBV3-1 (or the pseudogene TRBV3-2) to TRBJ2-2; D remains unclear. This CDR3 comprises 13 residues. Trimming cost V 1 base and J 3 bases, with 3 bases left between them. The germline CDR1 and CDR2 sequences are LGHDT and YNNKEL (reference sequence). CDR3 nucleotide sequence: TGTGCCAGCAGCCAAGCTCACACCGGGGAGCTGTTTTTT. This translates into CASSQAHTGELFF.

The chain uses TRBV21-1 and TRBJ1-1. TRBV21-1 is assigned pseudogene status. This CDR3 has 14 amino acids. Here the CDR3 reads CASSKMRENTEAFF. DNA for the CDR3: TGTGCCAGCAGCAAAATGCGGGAGAACACTGAAGCTTTCTTT.